The rows below give T cell receptor beta chains drawn from one sample of a study of T cells after yellow fever vaccination. Via MiXCR, TCRdb re-called the 5' RACE reads, giving one row per CDR3 protein. Here the sample spans under 350,000 distinct CDR3 sequences, approximately 4% being singletons. The sample was PBMCs, taken 5 days after the yellow fever booster vaccination. The receptors were sampled from a man aged 18 to 29 who received the YFV17D yellow fever vaccine. The conserved cysteine and the conserved F or W are not part of the CDR3 here. A D gene is named only where the DNA matches it firmly. Only some rows state a clone size, as once, few, many or a class for expanded clones.

CDR3 protein,D gene,V gene,clone size,J gene
ASRRPGGRGAF,TRBD1,TRBV7-9,-,TRBJ1-1
ASSYQLEEGSSYEQY,-,TRBV6-6,-,TRBJ2-7
ASSLGDRGNIQY,TRBD1,TRBV5-5,many,TRBJ2-4
SVCLGSRGQGTDTQY,TRBD1,TRBV29-1,many,TRBJ2-3
ASSRTGTPGTQY,-,TRBV6-2/TRBV6-3,few,TRBJ2-3
ASSYRSPGQGVTDTQY,TRBD1,TRBV6-5,-,TRBJ2-3
ASRRQGNSPLH,-,TRBV2,few,TRBJ1-6
ASSLGPLGATMSKNIQY,-,TRBV7-6,many,TRBJ2-4
ASSVGGIGETQY,-,TRBV9,-,TRBJ2-5
ASSFGQGSGYT,TRBD1,TRBV11-2,few,TRBJ1-2
ASSLRTSGGARTDTQY,TRBD2,TRBV12-3/TRBV12-4,many,TRBJ2-3
ASSLRGAYSPLH,-,TRBV5-1,many,TRBJ1-6
ASSPGDGFEAF,-,TRBV5-1,many,TRBJ1-1
AWTHGGGYNEQF,-,TRBV30,few,TRBJ2-1
ASSAPIAGGTDTQY,TRBD2,TRBV9,-,TRBJ2-3
ASSLNQELSSYNEQF,-,TRBV5-1,many,TRBJ2-1
ASSSGTGEV,TRBD1,TRBV5-1,many,TRBJ2-1
SATMGRDEQF,TRBD2,TRBV20-1,few,TRBJ2-1
ASSELRTGYT,-,TRBV6-1,many,TRBJ1-2
ASSIAMGPQH,-,TRBV19,few,TRBJ1-5
ASSLSGGPEAF,-,TRBV12-3/TRBV12-4,-,TRBJ1-1
ASSLAEYQPQH,-,TRBV7-8,many,TRBJ1-5
ASSPLALLAGAENEQF,TRBD2,TRBV18,-,TRBJ2-1
ASSSPFTGRSEAF,-,TRBV7-9,-,TRBJ1-1
ASSLQDSRSYEQY,-,TRBV11-2,few,TRBJ2-7
ASSFRRGQTDTQY,-,TRBV5-1,many,TRBJ2-3
ASSSERGASETQY,TRBD2,TRBV7-2,-,TRBJ2-5
ASSPPPSSYNEQF,-,TRBV18,many,TRBJ2-1
ASSYPGKVSGGSLREQY,TRBD2,TRBV6-2/TRBV6-3,many,TRBJ2-7
ASSQGGGGWTDTQY,-,TRBV4-3,-,TRBJ2-3
ASSSTRRTEAF,-,TRBV7-9,few,TRBJ1-1
SADDDTDTQY,-,TRBV20-1,few,TRBJ2-3
ASSLPHFPPGDTQY,-,TRBV7-9,many,TRBJ2-3
ASRPTGRGTGELF,-,TRBV11-2,-,TRBJ2-2
ASSYSSHGRGAF,-,TRBV6-5,few,TRBJ1-1
ASSPGPGTNVLH,-,TRBV12-3/TRBV12-4,few,TRBJ1-6
ASTVRDSNEQF,TRBD1,TRBV19,few,TRBJ2-1